Detailed here is one T cell receptor (beta chain). What it binds is not known. This specimen belongs to a study of persistence of HIV-infected CD4 T cells. Study in general: Anti-CD3/anti-CD28 stimulation activated a higher proportion of cells than antigen stimulation, with lower memory fraction. Points from the study as a whole: Bulk TCR data could not be restricted to HIV-1-infected CMV-responding cells. TCRbeta richness was lower in CMV- and Gag-responding cells than in anti-CD3/anti-CD28-responding cells.

The immunoSEQ assay was version 4, run in survey mode. Libraries were prepared by immunoSEQ multiplex PCR; TCRdb keeps only in-frame clonotypes and omits some of them. The sample carries tens of thousands of clones, approximately 90% recorded once. The germline gives CDR1 SGHRS, CDR2 YFSETQ. The CDR3 length is 16 residues. J was trimmed by 1 base and V by 7 bases; bases with no gene match: 10. Anti-CD3/anti-CD28 beads served as a nonspecific positive control stimulus. Sorting selected CD4+ T cells upregulating both CD40 ligand and CD69. CD8-depleted PBMCs were stimulated roughly 18 hours with anti-CD28/CD49d costimulation, CD40-blocking antibody and enfuvirtide.

The chain has TRBV5-1 and TRBJ2-7, with TRBD1 matching 11 bases. This sample comprised CD4+ T cells sorted from PBMCs after roughly 18-hour stimulation, obtained from a patient who received antiretroviral therapy. The receptor's source is an adult woman with HIV who was CMV-seropositive. The CDR3 nucleotides read TGCGCCAGCGGATGGGACAGGGGGACCGAATCCTACGAGCAGTACTTC. This encodes CASGWDRGTESYEQYF.